This T cell receptor beta chain was retrieved from a study of Ad26.COV2.S vaccination and SARS-CoV-2 variants (dated by TCRdb to the early 2020s). Regarding the research as a whole: Donors in the vaccine arm were drawn from COV1001, a phase I-IIa trial of Ad26.COV2.S in healthy adults that was multicentre, randomized, double-blind and placebo-controlled. Trial participants were randomized into five groups of five, in which low-dose or high-dose Ad26.COV2.S was given once or twice, or placebo was given on both occasions. TCRbeta repertoire sequencing was used to assess the specificity and breadth of SARS-CoV-2-reactive T cell receptors after Ad26.COV2.S vaccination. Ad26.COV2.S was given intramuscularly at 5x10^10 or 1x10^11 viral particles, as a single shot or as two shots 56 days apart. The TCR-sequenced set comprised about 32 samples: approximately 19 Ad26.COV2.S vaccine recipients, 5 placebo recipients and 8 SARS-CoV-2 convalescent individuals. Investigators remained blinded to trial group allocation during experiments and outcome assessment.

The treatment or condition label, as the study defines it: 19 received Ad26.COV2.S at low or high dose, single or two shots; five or six received placebo; per-sample allocation not given. For vaccine and placebo recipients, the sequenced repertoires came from samples collected on day 63 after the first injection. Cohort 1b enrolled 25 adults aged 18-55 years at a single site in Boston, USA, between 29 July and 7 August 2020. Ad26.COV2.S consisted of a replication-incompetent adenovirus type 26 vector by which a prefusion-stabilized SARS-CoV-2 spike protein from the original Wuhan strain was expressed. Worth noting for this clone: Its cognate antigen has yet to be identified. The sample holds no much larger clone one base away, and base qualities are not on file.

The immunoSEQ Assay was the method used to sequence TCRbeta CDR3 regions. After extraction, genomic DNA underwent amplification by bias-controlled multiplex PCR, followed by high-throughput sequencing. For the original study's pipeline: To quantify the absolute abundance of each unique TCRbeta CDR3 region, sequences were collapsed and filtered. T cell fraction was estimated by normalizing TCRbeta template counts to usable DNA, with usable DNA measured through amplification of reference genes found in all nucleated cells. Repertoire TCRs were annotated as SARS-CoV-2-specific by exact matching of V gene, CDR3 amino acid sequence and J gene to a known reactive TCR set. The reference SARS-CoV-2 TCR set was obtained from MIRA and was filtered for enrichment in COVID-19-positive ImmuneCODE repertoires, whereby public or cross-reactive TCRs were removed. Drawing on the MIRA antigens, annotated TCRs were analysed further at the level of specific ORF or position within ORF. Depth was the summed frequency of annotated unique rearrangements, while breadth was defined as annotated unique rearrangements over total unique productive rearrangements. TCR breadth was compared between groups using two-sided Wilcoxon rank-sum tests. TCRdb obtained this table from immuneACCESS and retained in-frame rearrangements with V and J assigned. These tables miss some clones; where compared with another copy, unresolved V genes account for less than half of the shortfall, and the remainder is unexplained. V and J calls and clone size are copied from that table; D and trimming were computed from the DNA. This sample lists almost 400,000 clones; over 75% were detected once. Together, the top ten hold under 2% of the sample.

The CDR3, cysteine through phenylalanine, is 15 amino acids long. Left in the record is the CDR3 DNA by itself, 45 bases read in frame from the first base. Relative to germline, V is 0 bases shorter and J is 8 bases shorter, with 16 bases between their ends. Based on the germline V gene, the CDR1 and CDR2 sequences are MGHRA and YSYEKL. General conclusions and limits of the study: The authors noted that total T cell responses may have been underestimated by the TCR breadth and depth analyses. After vaccination, substantial breadth of spike-specific CD8+ and CD4+ T cell responses was reported. Non-spike TCR breadth was comparable between vaccine and placebo recipients, consistent with the vaccine containing only spike. Ad26.COV2.S recipients had higher spike-specific TCR breadth than placebo recipients (P = 0.0014). The study was not powered to compare responses between vaccine doses or regimens.

The clonotype originates from a person aged 18-60 years who received the Ad26.COV2.S COVID-19 vaccine or a placebo. Recombination linked TRBV4-1 to TRBJ1-2; the D gene remains uncertain. The source material was peripheral blood, sampled in a trial of Ad26.COV2.S vaccine versus placebo. The nucleotide sequence is given as TGCGCCAGCAGCCAAGACCCAGGAAGATCCTTGGGCTACACCTTC. Translated, this is CASSQDPGRSLGYTF.